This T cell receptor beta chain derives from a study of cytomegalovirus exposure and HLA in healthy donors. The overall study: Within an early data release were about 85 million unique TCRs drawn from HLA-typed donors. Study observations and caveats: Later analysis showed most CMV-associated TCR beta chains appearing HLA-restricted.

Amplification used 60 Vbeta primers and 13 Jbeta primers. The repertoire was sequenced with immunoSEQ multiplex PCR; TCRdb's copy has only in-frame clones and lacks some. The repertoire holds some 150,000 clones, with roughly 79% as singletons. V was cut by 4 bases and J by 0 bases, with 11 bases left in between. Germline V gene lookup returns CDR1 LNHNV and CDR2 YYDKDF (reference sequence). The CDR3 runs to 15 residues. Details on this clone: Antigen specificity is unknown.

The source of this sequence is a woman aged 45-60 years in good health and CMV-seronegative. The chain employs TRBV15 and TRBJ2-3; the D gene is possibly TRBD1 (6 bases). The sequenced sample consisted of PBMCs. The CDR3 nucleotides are TGTGCCACCAGCAACATAGGACAGAGCACAGATACGCAGTATTTT. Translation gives CATSNIGQSTDTQYF.